This is a list of T cell receptor beta chains from one sample in a study of blood T cells in healthy people across ages. TCRdb passed the 5' RACE reads through MiXCR, listing each CDR3 protein once. The top ten hold 25% to 35% of the sample, which has 800,000 to 900,000 distinct CDR3 sequences, 60% to 80% seen once. Sequences were obtained from blood. The receptor source for this set is a man aged 25 to 45 in good health. CDR3s include the opening cysteine and the closing phenylalanine or tryptophan. A D gene is named only where the DNA matches it firmly. Not every row has a clone size; where given, it reads once, few, many or a size class.

TRBJ2-3,NA,NA,TRBV7-3,CASSPMGSGTDTQYF,TGTGCCAGCAGCCCGATGGGTTCTGGCACAGATACGCAGTATTTT
TRBJ2-3,TRBD2,NA,TRBV25-1,CASASTSGPTDTQYF,TGTGCCAGCGCCTCGACTAGCGGACCCACAGATACGCAGTATTTT
TRBJ2-2,TRBD1,NA,TRBV3-1,CASSPRDRGLAGELFF,TGTGCCAGCAGCCCCCGGGACAGGGGCCTTGCCGGGGAGCTGTTTTTT
TRBJ1-6,NA,once,TRBV25-1,CASSRPERGSPLHF,TGTGCCAGCAGCCGCCCGGAAAGGGGTTCACCCCTCCACTTT
TRBJ2-7,TRBD2,NA,TRBV9,CASSASGGAGDRYNEQYF,TGTGCCAGCAGCGCCTCCGGGGGGGCGGGAGACCGGTACAATGAGCAGTACTTC
TRBJ2-1,TRBD1,NA,TRBV20-1,CSAWTGTDNEQFF,TGCAGTGCTTGGACCGGGACAGACAATGAGCAGTTCTTC
TRBJ2-7,TRBD2,NA,TRBV3-1,CASSPRPSGAYEQYF,TGTGCCAGCAGCCCCCGACCTAGCGGGGCCTACGAGCAGTACTTC
TRBJ2-1,NA,NA,TRBV7-2,CASGGDSSYNEQFF,TGTGCCAGCGGCGGCGATAGCTCCTACAATGAGCAGTTCTTC
TRBJ2-5,TRBD2,NA,TRBV2,CASSFTSGDTQETQYF,TGTGCCAGCAGTTTTACTAGCGGGGACACCCAAGAGACCCAGTACTTC
TRBJ2-5,TRBD2,NA,TRBV6-5,CASSVRTSGGFGTQYF,TGTGCCAGCTCGGTGCGGACTAGCGGGGGGTTTGGGACCCAGTACTTC
TRBJ2-4,NA,NA,TRBV7-2,CASSLEVAKNIQYF,TGTGCCAGCAGCTTAGAGGTAGCCAAAAACATTCAGTACTTC
TRBJ1-6,TRBD1,NA,TRBV3-1,CASSPSPVDRQGYNSPLHF,TGTGCCAGCAGCCCAAGCCCCGTGGACCGACAGGGGTATAATTCACCCCTCCACTTT
TRBJ1-5,TRBD1,NA,TRBV7-9,CASSLDRVRLNQPQHF,TGTGCCAGCAGCCTGGACAGGGTCCGTCTTAATCAGCCCCAGCATTTT
TRBJ2-1,NA,NA,TRBV20-1,CSARDTRGSGGSSYNEQFF,TGCAGTGCTAGAGATACGAGGGGTAGTGGGGGGAGCTCCTACAATGAGCAGTTCTTC
TRBJ2-1,NA,NA,TRBV29-1,CSVETPDNEQFF,TGCAGCGTTGAAACGCCAGACAATGAGCAGTTCTTC
TRBJ2-1,NA,NA,TRBV6-5,CASSPGRLSSYNEQFF,TGTGCCAGCAGTCCCGGACGTCTGTCCTCCTACAATGAGCAGTTCTTC
TRBJ2-7,TRBD1,many,TRBV4-3,CASSQMVKGQGEQYF,TGCGCCAGCAGCCAAATGGTCAAAGGACAGGGCGAGCAGTACTTC
TRBJ2-5,TRBD1,once,TRBV4-3,CASSQLNRGAETQYF,TGCGCCAGCAGCCAACTAAACAGGGGGGCAGAGACCCAGTACTTC
TRBJ2-7,NA,NA,TRBV20-1,CSAGGGTHHSYEQYF,TGCAGTGCTGGAGGAGGGACACATCACTCCTACGAGCAGTACTTC
TRBJ1-6,TRBD1,NA,TRBV27,CASSGTGDSPLHF,TGTGCCAGCTCCGGGACAGGGGATTCACCCCTCCACTTT
TRBJ2-7,NA,NA,TRBV4-2,CASSQAYQRDNLFYEQYF,TGTGCCAGCAGCCAAGCCTACCAACGGGACAATCTATTCTACGAGCAGTACTTC
TRBJ2-1,NA,few,TRBV7-2,CASSLAASGSYNEQFF,TGTGCCAGCAGCTTAGCGGCTAGTGGCTCCTACAATGAGCAGTTCTTC
TRBJ2-1,NA,NA,TRBV4-2,CASSQGARGVNEQFF,TGTGCCAGCAGCCAAGGGGCCAGGGGAGTAAATGAGCAGTTCTTC
TRBJ1-2,NA,few,TRBV2,CASSVPGPPDGYGYTF,TGTGCCAGCAGTGTGCCTGGACCCCCAGACGGCTATGGCTACACCTTC
TRBJ2-1,NA,many,TRBV20-1,CSARSAPASSYNEQFF,TGCAGTGCTAGATCCGCCCCGGCGAGCTCCTACAATGAGCAGTTCTTC
TRBJ2-7,NA,NA,TRBV6-5,CASSYSSRYGYEQYF,TGTGCCAGCAGTTACTCGAGCCGGTATGGCTACGAGCAGTACTTC
TRBJ2-5,NA,few,TRBV6-5,CASSYRQGSETQYF,TGTGCCAGCAGTTACCGTCAGGGCTCAGAGACCCAGTACTTC
TRBJ2-7,TRBD2,few,TRBV4-3,CASSPRTSGATYEQYF,TGCGCCAGCAGCCCTCGGACTAGCGGGGCCACCTACGAGCAGTACTTC
TRBJ2-7,NA,NA,TRBV7-9,CASRAGGDYEQYF,TGTGCCAGCAGGGCAGGGGGGGACTACGAGCAGTACTTC
TRBJ1-2,NA,few,TRBV7-2,CASTPPGRQGRGYTF,TGTGCCAGCACCCCTCCGGGACGGCAGGGACGAGGCTACACCTTC
TRBJ1-1,NA,NA,TRBV10-3,CAISGQAQMNTEAFF,TGTGCCATCAGTGGGCAGGCCCAGATGAACACTGAAGCTTTCTTT
TRBJ1-2,NA,NA,TRBV7-2,CASSSSGYPPRNYGYTF,TGTGCCAGCAGCTCGTCGGGCTACCCACCTCGAAACTATGGCTACACCTTC
TRBJ2-1,TRBD2,NA,TRBV29-1,CSVDDEPASGRIYNEQFF,TGCAGCGTTGATGACGAACCTGCTAGCGGGAGGATCTACAATGAGCAGTTCTTT
TRBJ1-4,NA,NA,TRBV10-3,CAIRPGALSEKLFF,TGTGCCATCAGACCTGGGGCCCTGAGTGAAAAACTGTTTTTT
TRBJ2-7,TRBD2,once,TRBV20-1,CSSSTSGTPYEQYF,TGCAGTTCTTCGACTAGCGGGACCCCCTACGAGCAGTACTTC
TRBJ2-1,TRBD2,NA,TRBV6-5,CASSPGLAGWNEQFF,TGTGCCAGCAGCCCCGGTCTAGCGGGGTGGAATGAGCAGTTCTTC
TRBJ2-5,NA,NA,TRBV9,CASSVAAGRGVQETQYF,TGTGCCAGCAGCGTAGCGGCTGGCAGGGGAGTCCAAGAGACCCAGTACTTC
TRBJ2-1,NA,once,TRBV20-1,CSARAGGARSQQFF,TGCAGTGCTAGAGCGGGGGGCGCCAGGTCCCAGCAGTTCTTC
TRBJ2-4,TRBD1,NA,TRBV7-2,CASSLRTGGGNIQYF,TGTGCCAGCAGCTTAAGGACAGGGGGCGGAAACATTCAGTACTTC